These T cell receptor beta chains were read from a single sample in a study of blood T cell repertoires in COVID-19. Profiling relied on immunoSEQ multiplex PCR, and the TCRdb table lists in-frame clones only, not all of them. The sample has 75,000 to 95,000 clones, about 88% seen once. The sample taken for sequencing was peripheral blood. All receptors come from a human donor in a cohort sampled during active COVID-19. CDR3s include the opening cysteine and the closing phenylalanine or tryptophan. The order of the fields is J gene, D gene, V gene, clone size, CDR3 protein, CDR3 DNA. The D gene is left open where the match is weak. A row's size may be missing; if present it is once, few, many or a size class.

>TRBJ1-2|NA|TRBV18|NA
CASSPPRADYGYTF
TGTGCCAGCTCACCACCGCGGGCAGACTATGGCTACACCTTC
>TRBJ1-1|TRBD1|TRBV19|NA
CASSIGWTGNTEAFF
TGTGCCAGTAGTATAGGTTGGACAGGGAACACTGAAGCTTTCTTT
>TRBJ2-7|TRBD1|TRBV19|once
CASSTGTGAYEQYF
TGTGCCAGTAGTACCGGGACAGGGGCCTACGAGCAGTACTTC
>TRBJ1-1|NA|TRBV11-3|NA
CASSLQAATEAFF
TGTGCCAGCAGCTTACAGGCTGCCACTGAAGCTTTCTTT
>TRBJ2-7|TRBD2|TRBV27|NA
CASSLRVTSDYEQYF
TGTGCCAGCAGTTTACGCGTGACTAGCGACTACGAGCAGTACTTC
>TRBJ2-3|NA|TRBV10-1|NA
CASSGAAGSDLDTQYF
TGCGCCAGCAGTGGGGCCGCAGGGTCCGATTTAGATACGCAGTATTTT
>TRBJ2-3|NA|TRBV6-5|NA
CAYRVPSTDTQYF
TGTGCCTACAGGGTTCCTAGCACAGATACGCAGTATTTT
>TRBJ2-1|TRBD2|TRBV7-9|NA
CASSDTGTRSPYNEQFF
TGTGCCAGCAGCGATACCGGGACTAGATCCCCCTACAATGAGCAGTTCTTC
>TRBJ1-2|NA|TRBV19|NA
CASSIGAQGIGYTF
TGTGCCAGTAGTATAGGGGCCCAGGGTATCGGCTACACCTTC
>TRBJ1-3|NA|TRBV5-5|NA
CASSPGGAGNTIYF
TGTGCCAGCAGCCCCGGAGGGGCTGGAAACACCATATATTTT
>TRBJ2-7|TRBD1|TRBV24-1|NA
CATSDQPVDREREYEQYF
TGTGCCACCAGTGACCAACCCGTGGACAGGGAAAGGGAGTACGAGCAGTACTTC